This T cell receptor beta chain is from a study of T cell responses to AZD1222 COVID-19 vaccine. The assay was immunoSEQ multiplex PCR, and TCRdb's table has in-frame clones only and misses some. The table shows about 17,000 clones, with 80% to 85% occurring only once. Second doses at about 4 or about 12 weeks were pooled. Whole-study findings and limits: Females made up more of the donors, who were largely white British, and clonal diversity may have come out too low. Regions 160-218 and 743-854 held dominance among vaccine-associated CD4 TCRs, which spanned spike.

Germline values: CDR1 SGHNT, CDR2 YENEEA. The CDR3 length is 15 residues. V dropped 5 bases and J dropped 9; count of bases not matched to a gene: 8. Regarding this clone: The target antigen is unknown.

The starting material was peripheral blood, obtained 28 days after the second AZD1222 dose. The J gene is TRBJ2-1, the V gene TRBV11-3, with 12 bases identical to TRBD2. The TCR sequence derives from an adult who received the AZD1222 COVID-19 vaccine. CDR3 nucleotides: TGTGCCAGCAGCACTCTAGCGGGGGGGCCGAGTGAGCAGTTCTTC. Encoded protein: CASSTLAGGPSEQFF.